One sample yielded the 14 T cell receptor beta chains listed below, sequenced in a study of T cells of healthy individuals. Each CDR3 protein is one row after TCRdb ran MiXCR on the 5' RACE reads. The repertoire has more than 60,000 distinct CDR3 sequences, 15% to 20% of them found once; the top ten carry around 5%. These receptors were obtained from a human donor in good health.

This CDR3 reads CASSETGGDTEAFF. CDR3 nucleotide sequence: TGTGCCAGCAGTGAAACAGGGGGTGACACTGAAGCTTTCTTT. The J gene is TRBJ1-1, the V gene TRBV2, with TRBD1 matching 8 bases. CDR3 length: 14 amino acids. With V trimmed by 2 bases and J by 3 bases, 2 bases remained unmatched. Germline CDR1 is SNHLY and CDR2 is FYNNEI.

Only a few counts were recorded for this clonotype. In DNA, the CDR3 is TGTGCCAGCAGCTTAGGGACAGGCTCAACTAATGAAAAACTGTTTTTT. Translated: CASSLGTGSTNEKLFF. The chain links TRBV5-5 to TRBJ1-4; 8 bases fit TRBD1. The length of the CDR3 is 16 residues. The trim removed 2 bases at V and 0 bases at J, leaving 3 bases unmatched. Germline CDR1 reads SGHKS; CDR2 reads YYEKEE (reference sequence).

This clonotype was counted between two and nine times. The rearrangement joins TRBV28 to TRBJ2-7, with 7 bases aligning to TRBD2. The CDR3 totals 14 residues. After removal of 2 bases from V and 2 bases from J, the junction contained 3 bases not matched to a gene. Per germline, CDR1 MDHEN and CDR2 SYDVKM. CDR3 DNA: TGTGCCAGCAGTTTAGGCCGGGGGGCCTACGAGCAGTACTTC. Protein: CASSLGRGAYEQYF. The full variable domain, with the rest looked up from reference TRBV28 and TRBJ2-7, is DVKVTQSSRYLVKRTGEKVFLECVQDMDHENMFWYRQDPGLGLRLIYFSYDVKMKEKGDIPEGYSVSREKKERFSLILESASTNQTSMYLCASSLGRGAYEQYFGPGTRLTVT.

This clonotype was seen only a few times. The chain employs TRBV7-9 and TRBJ2-4, with D perhaps matching TRBD2 (6 bases). This CDR3 has 14 residues. CDR1 is SEHNR, CDR2 FQNEAQ, per germline (reference sequence). The V end lost 5 bases, the J end lost 7 bases, and 15 bases lay between the germline ends. This CDR3 reads CASSPEGPFNIQYF. The CDR3, as DNA: TGTGCCAGCAGCCCGGAGGGGCCGTTTAACATTCAGTACTTC.

This clonotype was seen a handful of times. CDR3 nucleotides: TGCAGTGCTAGGAGGCCGTCCCCAGGGTTTTCTGGCACAGATACGCAGTATTTT. Amino acids: CSARRPSPGFSGTDTQYF. J is TRBJ2-3 and V is TRBV20-1, with D possibly being TRBD1 (5 bases). V was cut by 3 bases and J by 1 base, with 23 bases left in between. The germline gives CDR1 DFQATT, CDR2 SNEGSKA (reference sequence). This CDR3 is 18 amino acids long.

Ten or more counts support this clonotype. The chain uses TRBV25-1 and TRBJ2-5, with D perhaps matching TRBD1 (6 bases). The CDR3 runs 14 residues. Trimming shortened V by 5 bases and J by 4 bases, and 14 bases separated the two germline ends. Germline V CDR1 and CDR2: MGHDK, SYGVNS. The CDR3 protein is CASSWPPGAETQYF. The CDR3 region has the DNA TGTGCCAGCAGTTGGCCCCCAGGGGCAGAGACCCAGTACTTC.

This clonotype was found many times. The V and J genes are TRBV12-3 or TRBV12-4 and TRBJ2-7; no reliable D call. V lost 6 bases and J 3 bases, leaving 9 bases between the germline ends. The CDR3 spans 12 residues. CDR3 region: CASSFGDYEQYF. The CDR3, as DNA: TGTGCCAGCAGCTTTGGGGACTACGAGCAGTACTTC.

This clonotype was counted ten times or more. The chain couples TRBV4-1 to TRBJ1-3; no definite D call. Germline V gene lookup returns CDR1 MGHRA and CDR2 YSYEKL. The ends were cut back, 0 bases at V and 0 bases at J, with 15 bases in the middle. The CDR3 is made up of 18 amino acids. CDR3 residues: CASSQDRSILSSGNTIYF. The CDR3 DNA reads TGCGCCAGCAGCCAAGATAGATCGATTCTAAGCTCTGGAAACACCATATATTTT.

This clonotype was seen repeatedly, ten times or more. The CDR3 sequence: CSAEEIGGTETYEQYF. Here the CDR3 DNA reads TGCAGTGCAGAAGAGATCGGCGGGACTGAAACCTACGAGCAGTACTTC. The V gene is TRBV20-1, the J gene TRBJ2-7; possibly TRBD2 for D (6 bases). CDR1 is DFQATT and CDR2 is SNEGSKA in the germline V gene (reference sequence). V was cut by 6 bases and J by 2 bases, with 23 bases left in between. This CDR3 is built from 16 residues.

The CDR3 spells CASSPRTSSGQETQYF. Here the CDR3 DNA reads TGTGCCAGCAGCCCTCGGACTAGCAGTGGGCAAGAGACCCAGTACTTC. The chain joins TRBV12-3 or TRBV12-4 to TRBJ2-5; 8 nucleotides agree with TRBD2. This CDR3 spans 16 amino acids. V was pared by 6 bases and J by 2 bases, with 11 bases of the junction left unmatched.

This chain connects TRBV7-6 to TRBJ2-7, with D unresolved. V lost 1 base to trimming and J lost 6 bases, with 7 bases between them. Germline V gene lookup returns CDR1 SGHVS and CDR2 FNYEAQ. The length of the CDR3 is 12 residues. The CDR3: CASSLERTEQYF. The CDR3, as DNA: TGTGCCAGCAGCTTAGAGAGAACCGAGCAGTACTTC.

This clonotype came up many times. The rearrangement links TRBV11-3 to TRBJ2-1, with TRBD2 as a possible D gene (6 bases). The CDR3 runs 13 residues. The germline V gene encodes CDR1 SGHNT and CDR2 YENEEA. Trimming left V 1 base short and J 9 bases short, with 10 bases between. The CDR3 sequence: CASSLAGDGEQFF. The DNA of the CDR3 is TGTGCCAGCAGCTTAGCGGGGGATGGTGAGCAGTTCTTC.

This chain joins TRBV12-3 or TRBV12-4 and TRBJ2-2; TRBD2 might be the D (6 bases). CDR3 size: 15 residues. Trimming shortened V by 6 bases and J by 0 bases, and 11 bases separated the two germline ends. The CDR3 spells CASRRGRANTGELFF. CDR3 nucleotides: TGTGCCAGCAGGCGGGGTCGCGCGAACACCGGGGAGCTGTTTTTT.

This clonotype showed up many times. The rearrangement uses TRBV3-1 and TRBJ2-7; possible D gene TRBD2, 6 bases. Looked up from germline, CDR1 is LGHDT and CDR2 is YNNKEL (reference sequence). The CDR3 sequence is 14 residues long. The V gene lost 0 bases and the J gene lost 7 bases, with 13 bases spanning the gap. The DNA for the CDR3 is TGTGCCAGCAGCCAAGATACTAGCCATAGAGAGCAGTACTTC. It is translated as CASSQDTSHREQYF.